The clone carrying this TCR beta chain is deemed medium-sized by its frequency. What it binds is unknown. The source of the sample is a study of synovial regulatory T cells in juvenile arthritis. Study-wide results and caveats: Compared with other blood Treg cells, inflammation-associated Treg cells had reduced TCR diversity. iaTreg TCR repertoires were largely private across patients and partially overlapped synovial Teff and blood CPL. CDR3 overlap with synovial Tregs was higher for iaTregs than other blood Tregs.

CDR3 length equals 16 residues. No nucleotide data were recorded. CDR1 and CDR2 (germline): MDHEN, SYDVKM. iaTreg cells were HLA-DR+ Treg cells. Median disease duration was approximately 7 years, range 0.2-19.1. The method was immunoSEQ multiplex PCR; TCRdb's version includes in-frame clones alone and lacks a portion of them. In all, the sample yields under 1,200 clones. The sequenced sample consisted of Treg cells from blood. Described subset: HLA-DR+ inflammation-associated blood Treg cells. The J gene is TRBJ2-4, the V gene TRBV28; the D call of TRBD1 rests on TCRdb alone, since no DNA is present to check it. This receptor was taken from a donor younger than 30 with juvenile idiopathic arthritis. This chain's CDR3 is CASSFGLDRAKNIQYF.